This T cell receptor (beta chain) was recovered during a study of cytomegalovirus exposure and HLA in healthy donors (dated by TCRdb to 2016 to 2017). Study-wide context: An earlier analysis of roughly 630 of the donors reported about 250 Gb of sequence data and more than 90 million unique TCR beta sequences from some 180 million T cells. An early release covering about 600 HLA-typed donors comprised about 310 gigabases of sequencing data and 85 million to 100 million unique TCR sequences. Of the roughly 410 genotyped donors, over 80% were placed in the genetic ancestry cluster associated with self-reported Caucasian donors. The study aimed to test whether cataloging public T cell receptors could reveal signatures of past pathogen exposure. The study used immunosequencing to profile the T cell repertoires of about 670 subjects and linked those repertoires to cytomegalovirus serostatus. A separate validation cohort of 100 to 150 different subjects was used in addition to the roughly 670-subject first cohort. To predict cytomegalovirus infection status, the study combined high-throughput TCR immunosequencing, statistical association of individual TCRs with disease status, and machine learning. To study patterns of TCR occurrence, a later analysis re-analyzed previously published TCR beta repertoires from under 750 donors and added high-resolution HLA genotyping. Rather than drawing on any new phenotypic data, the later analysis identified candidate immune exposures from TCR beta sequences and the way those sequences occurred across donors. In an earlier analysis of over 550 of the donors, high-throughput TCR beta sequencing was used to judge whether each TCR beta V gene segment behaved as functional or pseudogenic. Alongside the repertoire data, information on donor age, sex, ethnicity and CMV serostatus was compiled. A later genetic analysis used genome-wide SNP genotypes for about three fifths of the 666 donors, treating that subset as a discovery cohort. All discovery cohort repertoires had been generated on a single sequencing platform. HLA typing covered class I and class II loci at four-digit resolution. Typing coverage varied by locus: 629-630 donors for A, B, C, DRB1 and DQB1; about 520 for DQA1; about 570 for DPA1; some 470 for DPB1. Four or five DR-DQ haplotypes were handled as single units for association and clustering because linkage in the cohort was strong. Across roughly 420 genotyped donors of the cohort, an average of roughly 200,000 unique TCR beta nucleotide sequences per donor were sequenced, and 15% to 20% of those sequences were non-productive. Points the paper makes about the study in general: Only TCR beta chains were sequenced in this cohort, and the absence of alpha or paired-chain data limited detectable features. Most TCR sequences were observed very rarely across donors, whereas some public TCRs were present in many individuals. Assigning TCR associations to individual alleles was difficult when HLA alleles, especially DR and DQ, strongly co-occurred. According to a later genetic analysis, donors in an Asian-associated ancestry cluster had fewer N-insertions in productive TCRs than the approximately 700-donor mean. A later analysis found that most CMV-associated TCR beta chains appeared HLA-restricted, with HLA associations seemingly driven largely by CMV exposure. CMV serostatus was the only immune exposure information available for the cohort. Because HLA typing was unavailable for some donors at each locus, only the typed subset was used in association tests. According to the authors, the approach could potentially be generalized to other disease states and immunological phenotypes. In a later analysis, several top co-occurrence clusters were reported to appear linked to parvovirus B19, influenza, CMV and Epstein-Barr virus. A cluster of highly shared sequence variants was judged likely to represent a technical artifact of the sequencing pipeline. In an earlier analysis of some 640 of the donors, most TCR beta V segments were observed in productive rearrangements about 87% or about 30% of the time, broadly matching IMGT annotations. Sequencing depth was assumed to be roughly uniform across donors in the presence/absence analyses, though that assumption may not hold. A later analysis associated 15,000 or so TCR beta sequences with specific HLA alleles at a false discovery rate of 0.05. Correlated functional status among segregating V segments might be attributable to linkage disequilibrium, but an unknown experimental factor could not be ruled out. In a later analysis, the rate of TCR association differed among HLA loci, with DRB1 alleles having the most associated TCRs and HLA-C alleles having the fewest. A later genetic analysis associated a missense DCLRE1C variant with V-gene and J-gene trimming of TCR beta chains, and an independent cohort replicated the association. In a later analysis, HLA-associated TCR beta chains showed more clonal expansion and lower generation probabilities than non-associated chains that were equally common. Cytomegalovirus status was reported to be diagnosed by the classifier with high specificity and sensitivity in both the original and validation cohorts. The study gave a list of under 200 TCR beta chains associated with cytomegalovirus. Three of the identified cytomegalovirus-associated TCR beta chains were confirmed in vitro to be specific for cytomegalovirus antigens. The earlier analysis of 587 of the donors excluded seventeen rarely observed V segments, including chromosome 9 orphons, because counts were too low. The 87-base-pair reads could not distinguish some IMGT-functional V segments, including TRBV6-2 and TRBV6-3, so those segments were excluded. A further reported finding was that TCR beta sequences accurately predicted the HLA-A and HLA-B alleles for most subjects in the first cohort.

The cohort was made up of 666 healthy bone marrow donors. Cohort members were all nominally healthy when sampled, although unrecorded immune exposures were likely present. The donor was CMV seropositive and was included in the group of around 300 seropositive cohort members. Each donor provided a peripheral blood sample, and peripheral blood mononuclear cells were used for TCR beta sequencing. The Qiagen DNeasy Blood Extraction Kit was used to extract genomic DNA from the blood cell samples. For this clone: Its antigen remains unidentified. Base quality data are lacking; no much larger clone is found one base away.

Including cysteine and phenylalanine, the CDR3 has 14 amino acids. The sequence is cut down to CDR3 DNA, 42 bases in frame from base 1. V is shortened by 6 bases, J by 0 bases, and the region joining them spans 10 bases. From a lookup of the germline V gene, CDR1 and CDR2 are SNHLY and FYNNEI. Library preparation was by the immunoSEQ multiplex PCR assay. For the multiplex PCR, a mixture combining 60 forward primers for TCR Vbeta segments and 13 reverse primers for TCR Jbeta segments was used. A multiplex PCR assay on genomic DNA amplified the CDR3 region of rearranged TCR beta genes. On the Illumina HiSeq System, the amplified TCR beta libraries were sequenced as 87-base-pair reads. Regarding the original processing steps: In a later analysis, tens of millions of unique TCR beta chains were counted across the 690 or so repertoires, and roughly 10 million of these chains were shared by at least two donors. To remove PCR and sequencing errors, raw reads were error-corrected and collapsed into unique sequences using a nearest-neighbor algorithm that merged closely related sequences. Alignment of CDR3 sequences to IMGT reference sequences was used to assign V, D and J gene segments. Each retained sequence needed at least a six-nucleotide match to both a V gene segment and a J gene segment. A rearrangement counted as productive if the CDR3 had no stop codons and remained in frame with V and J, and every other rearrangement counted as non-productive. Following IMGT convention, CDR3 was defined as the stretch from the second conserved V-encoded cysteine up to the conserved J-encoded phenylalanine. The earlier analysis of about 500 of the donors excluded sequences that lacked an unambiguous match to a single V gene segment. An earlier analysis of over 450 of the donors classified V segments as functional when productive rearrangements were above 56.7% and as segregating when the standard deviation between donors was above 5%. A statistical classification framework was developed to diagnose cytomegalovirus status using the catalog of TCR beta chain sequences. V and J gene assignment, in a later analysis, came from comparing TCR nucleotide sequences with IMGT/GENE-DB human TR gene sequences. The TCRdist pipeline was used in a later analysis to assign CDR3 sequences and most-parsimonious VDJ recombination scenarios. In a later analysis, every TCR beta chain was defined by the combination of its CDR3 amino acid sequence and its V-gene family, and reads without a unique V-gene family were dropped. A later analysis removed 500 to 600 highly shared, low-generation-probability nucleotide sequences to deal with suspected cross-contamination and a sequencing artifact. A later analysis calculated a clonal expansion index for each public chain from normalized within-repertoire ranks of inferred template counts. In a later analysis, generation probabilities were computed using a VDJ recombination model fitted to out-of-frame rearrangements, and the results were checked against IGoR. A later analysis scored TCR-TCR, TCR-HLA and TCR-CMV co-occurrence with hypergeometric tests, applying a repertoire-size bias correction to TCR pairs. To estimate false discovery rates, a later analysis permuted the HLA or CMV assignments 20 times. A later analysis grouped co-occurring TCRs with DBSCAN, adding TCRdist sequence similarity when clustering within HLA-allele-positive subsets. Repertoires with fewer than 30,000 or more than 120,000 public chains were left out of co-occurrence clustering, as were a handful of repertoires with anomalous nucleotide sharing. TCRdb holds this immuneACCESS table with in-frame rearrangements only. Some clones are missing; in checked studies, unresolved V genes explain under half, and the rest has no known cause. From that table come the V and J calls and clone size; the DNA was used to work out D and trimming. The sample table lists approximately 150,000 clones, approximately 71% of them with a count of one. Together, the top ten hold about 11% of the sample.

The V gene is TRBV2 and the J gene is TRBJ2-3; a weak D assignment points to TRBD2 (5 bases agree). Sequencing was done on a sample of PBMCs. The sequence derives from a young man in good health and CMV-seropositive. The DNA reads TGTGCCAGCAGAATAGCGTCTAGCACAGATACGCAGTATTTT. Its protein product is CASRIASSTDTQYF.